These 27 T cell receptor beta chains originate from one sample sequenced in a study of blood T cell repertoires in COVID-19. Using immunoSEQ multiplex PCR, the repertoire was profiled, and TCRdb retains in-frame clones only, with some absent. The data show approximately 76,000 clones, approximately 89% seen once. The sample comprised peripheral blood. The receptors here all came from a woman aged 60-75 years with acute or convalescent COVID-19.

The gene calls are TRBV6-2 or TRBV6-3 and TRBJ2-7; maybe TRBD2 (5 bases). The ends were cut back, 6 bases at V and 7 bases at J, with 19 bases in the middle. The CDR3 totals 14 residues. From germline, CDR1 is MNHEY and CDR2 SVGEGT. The CDR3 nucleotides are TGTGCCAGCAGCCCCCGGACTCGGTCCACGGAGCAGTACTTC. Translated, it gives CASSPRTRSTEQYF.

The genes are TRBV10-3 and TRBJ2-7; 8 positions agree with TRBD2. Germline V CDR1 and CDR2: ENHRY, SYGVKD. The CDR3 is 13 amino acids. Germline trimming cut 4 bases from V and 13 bases from J; bases unmatched to any gene: 12. Here the CDR3 reads CAISGKQQGLVYF. CDR3 DNA: TGTGCCATCAGTGGAAAGCAGCAGGGACTAGTATACTTC.

The chain couples TRBV28 to TRBJ2-1; 16 bases are shared with TRBD2. Germline V gives CDR1 MDHEN, CDR2 SYDVKM. The CDR3 is 18 amino acids. V was pared by 2 bases and J by 7 bases, with 8 bases of the junction left unmatched. The CDR3 region is CASSLPGLAGGLGNEQFF. Written as DNA, the CDR3 is TGTGCCAGCAGTTTACCGGGACTAGCGGGGGGGCTGGGAAATGAGCAGTTCTTC.

This rearrangement joins TRBV7-3 to TRBJ2-3; 7 bases are shared with TRBD2. Germline V gene sequence: CDR1 SGHTA, CDR2 FQGTGA. The junction had 5 bases not matched to a gene; V was cut back by 2 bases and J by 0 bases. The CDR3 spans 16 residues. DNA of the CDR3: TGTGCCAGCAGCTTAGGGGCTAGCGGTAGCACAGATACGCAGTATTTT. Translation: CASSLGASGSTDTQYF.

In its sample, this clone was seen a few times. The chain has TRBV6-2 or TRBV6-3 and TRBJ1-4, with 8 bases fitting TRBD1. In germline, CDR1 is MNHEY, CDR2 SVGEGT. The CDR3 totals 15 residues. Trimming removed 5 bases from V and 8 bases from J; junction bases left unmatched: 10. CDR3 DNA sequence: TGTGCCAGCAGTACCCTACAGGGGGGAAACGAAAAACTGTTTTTT. Its protein is CASSTLQGGNEKLFF.

V usage is TRBV4-3 and J usage is TRBJ1-1; TRBD1 might be the D (6 bases). Germline-derived CDR1 and CDR2 are LGHNA and YSLEER. V was clipped by 4 bases and J by 0 bases, with 12 bases between them. CDR3 size: 15 residues. In DNA, the CDR3 is TGCGCCAGCAGCCCCGGTGGGGGCATGAACACTGAAGCTTTCTTT. Encoded protein: CASSPGGGMNTEAFF.

The chain couples TRBV30 to TRBJ1-2; D is ambiguous. This CDR3 contains 13 residues. Germline V gene lookup returns CDR1 GTSNPN and CDR2 SVGIG (reference sequence). The V end was cut by 0 bases, the J end by 8 bases, with 13 bases between. CDR3 nucleotides: TGTGCCTGGAGTGTTTTCGGGGTTGGAGGCTACACCTTC. Its protein is CAWSVFGVGGYTF.

In this sample, this clone turned up a few times. The chain joins TRBV5-1 to TRBJ2-7; 8 positions agree with TRBD1. J gave up 3 bases and V 0 bases, and 5 bases lay outside the gene matches. The CDR3 contains 15 residues. Germline V gene sequence: CDR1 SGHRS, CDR2 YFSETQ. CDR3 in amino acids: CASSLDGTGFYEQYF. CDR3 nucleotides: TGCGCCAGCAGCTTGGACGGGACAGGCTTCTACGAGCAGTACTTC.

This clone was detected once. This chain joins TRBV19 and TRBJ2-1, with D perhaps TRBD1 (6 bases). The CDR3 is 13 residues long. In germline, CDR1 is LNHDA, CDR2 SQIVND (reference sequence). The ends were cut back, 0 bases at V and 6 bases at J, with 6 bases in the middle. The CDR3 nucleotides are TGTGCCAGTAGTATAGACAGGGGCAATGAGCAGTTCTTC. Translation gives CASSIDRGNEQFF. Based on the CDR3 plus reference TRBV19 and TRBJ2-1, the full variable domain is DGGITQSPKYLFRKEGQNVTLSCEQNLNHDAMYWYRQDPGQGLRLIYYSQIVNDFQKGDIAEGYSVSREKKESFPLTVTSAQKNPTAFYLCASSIDRGNEQFFGPGTRLTVL.

The CDR3 coding sequence is TGTGCCAGCAGTCCCGGGACAGGGTGGTACGAGCAGTACTTC. Encoded protein: CASSPGTGWYEQYF. The rearrangement uses TRBV27 and TRBJ2-7; 9 nucleotides align to TRBD1. This CDR3 has 14 residues. Unmatched junction bases numbered 6, after V lost 5 bases and J lost 4 bases. In germline, CDR1 is MNHEY, CDR2 SMNVEV (reference sequence).

This chain connects TRBV28 to TRBJ1-1; 11 nucleotides align to TRBD1. The length of the CDR3 is 15 residues. Per the germline V gene, CDR1 is MDHEN and CDR2 is SYDVKM. V lost 7 bases, J lost 4 bases, and 8 bases stayed unmatched. CDR3 in amino acids: CASTGQGARATEAFF. The CDR3 DNA reads as TGTGCCAGCACCGGACAGGGGGCACGCGCCACTGAAGCTTTCTTT.

Concerning this clone itself: The sample contains more than one DNA sequence encoding this CDR3. The J gene is TRBJ1-5, the V gene TRBV30; D perhaps matches TRBD1 (5 bases). V was pared by 0 bases and J by 2 bases, with 5 bases between. The CDR3 has 13 residues. CDR1 is GTSNPN, CDR2 SVGIG, per germline (reference sequence). The CDR3 region is CAWSVQGNQPQHF. CDR3 nucleotide sequence: TGTGCCTGGAGTGTACAGGGCAATCAGCCCCAGCATTTT.

V and J are TRBV28 and TRBJ2-5, with a tentative D call TRBD1 (6 bases). The CDR3 has 15 amino acids. Germline V gene lookup returns CDR1 MDHEN and CDR2 SYDVKM. Trimming pared 5 bases from V and 2 bases from J, leaving 15 bases between. The CDR3 DNA follows: TGTGCCAGCAGTGACATGGGGGCATTTCAAGAGACCCAGTACTTC. Its translation is CASSDMGAFQETQYF. Supplemented by reference TRBV28 and TRBJ2-5, the full variable domain reads DVKVTQSSRYLVKRTGEKVFLECVQDMDHENMFWYRQDPGLGLRLIYFSYDVKMKEKGDIPEGYSVSREKKERFSLILESASTNQTSMYLCASSDMGAFQETQYFGPGTRLLVL.

This clone was detected a few times. This sequence joins TRBV7-3 and TRBJ2-2; TRBD2 agrees at 12 bases. With V trimmed by 3 bases and J by 1 base, 18 bases remained unmatched. The CDR3 spans 22 residues. Germline CDR1 and CDR2: SGHTA and FQGTGA. CDR3: CASSFGRRGLLAGGRNTGELFF. DNA of the CDR3: TGTGCCAGCAGCTTCGGACGGCGAGGGTTACTAGCGGGGGGAAGGAACACCGGGGAGCTGTTTTTT. Full variable domain (outside the CDR3, taken from reference TRBV7-3 and TRBJ2-2): GAGVSQTPSNKVTEKGKYVELRCDPISGHTALYWYRQSLGQGPEFLIYFQGTGAADDSGLPNDRFFAVRPEGSVSTLKIQRTERGDSAVYLCASSFGRRGLLAGGRNTGELFFGEGSRLTVL.

The chain links TRBV3-1 (or the pseudogene TRBV3-2) to TRBJ2-7; 8 bases are a match to TRBD2. Germline V lookup: CDR1 LGHDT, CDR2 YNNKEL (reference sequence). Unmatched junction bases numbered 5, after V lost 1 base and J lost 3 bases. The CDR3 loop spans 15 amino acids. CDR3 sequence (DNA): TGTGCCAGCAGCCAAGGTCTAGCGGGCGGCTACGAGCAGTACTTC. This sequence encodes CASSQGLAGGYEQYF.

Concerning this clone: The same CDR3 arises from other DNA sequences in this sample as well. The J gene is TRBJ1-3, the V gene TRBV28; tentative D call: TRBD1 (5 bases). Looked up from germline, CDR1 is MDHEN and CDR2 is SYDVKM. Trimming took 5 bases from V and 3 from J, leaving 11 bases between them. The length of the CDR3 is 14 residues. The CDR3 loop reads CASSRRGGGNTIYF. The CDR3 nucleotides are TGTGCCAGCAGTCGGAGGGGTGGTGGAAACACCATATATTTT.

The chain recombines TRBV18 with TRBJ2-1, with D possibly TRBD2 on 5 matching bases. CDR1 is KGHSH, CDR2 LQKENI, per germline. This CDR3 comprises 15 residues. Trimming pared 0 bases from V and 0 bases from J, leaving 6 bases between. Written as DNA, the CDR3 is TGTGCCAGCTCACCACCGGGGAGCTCCTACAATGAGCAGTTCTTC. This codes for CASSPPGSSYNEQFF.

The gene calls are TRBV3-1 (or the pseudogene TRBV3-2) and TRBJ1-4; 7 bases line up with TRBD1. The CDR3 is 14 residues long. After removal of 6 bases from V and 7 bases from J, the junction contained 8 bases not matched to a gene. CDR1 and CDR2 (germline): LGHDT, YNNKEL (reference sequence). CDR3 DNA sequence: TGTGCCAGCAGGGCGACCCACAGGGGTGAAAAACTGTTTTTT. It encodes CASRATHRGEKLFF.

This chain joins TRBV10-3 and TRBJ2-1; maybe TRBD2 (7 bases). The CDR3 is 15 residues long. The germline V gene has CDR1 ENHRY and CDR2 SYGVKD. V was trimmed by 6 bases and J by 4 bases, leaving 16 bases between them. This chain's CDR3 is CAISPGGGGYNEQFF. In DNA, the CDR3 is TGTGCCATCAGCCCTGGGGGCGGGGGTTACAATGAGCAGTTCTTC.

V gene TRBV28 combines with J gene TRBJ2-3; D possibly corresponds to TRBD2 (6 bases). Germline CDR1 is MDHEN and CDR2 is SYDVKM. The CDR3 contains 15 residues. V lost 2 bases, J lost 2 bases, and 11 bases lay in between. The CDR3 region has the DNA TGTGCCAGCAGTTTAGCGGGGATTGACACAGATACGCAGTATTTT. It translates to CASSLAGIDTDTQYF.

This chain links TRBV4-2 with TRBJ1-2, with 7 bases lining up with TRBD1. Germline CDR1 is LGHNA and CDR2 is YNFKEQ. J gave up 3 bases and V 3 bases, and 1 base lay outside the gene matches. This CDR3 contains 13 residues. CDR3 protein: CASSHGQDYGYTF. CDR3 DNA sequence: TGTGCCAGCAGCCACGGACAGGACTATGGCTACACCTTC.

The chain recombines TRBV20-1 with TRBJ2-1, with D possibly matching TRBD2 (5 bases). The ends were cut back, 3 bases at V and 4 bases at J, with 16 bases in the middle. Per germline, CDR1 DFQATT and CDR2 SNEGSKA (reference sequence). This CDR3 comprises 15 residues. The CDR3 DNA follows: TGCAGTGCTAGTTCGGGTGCGGGCGGATACAATGAGCAGTTCTTC. This gives the protein CSASSGAGGYNEQFF.

This chain links TRBV5-6 with TRBJ2-7, with D possibly being TRBD2 (7 bases). Germline loops: CDR1 SGHDT, CDR2 YYEEEE. This CDR3 comprises 14 residues. Trimming shortened V by 4 bases and J by 2 bases, and 13 bases separated the two germline ends. The DNA for the CDR3 is TGTGCCAGCAGCCGGGGGGCGGGGACCTACGAGCAGTACTTC. Translating it yields CASSRGAGTYEQYF.

This sequence joins TRBV4-2 and TRBJ2-5; 14 nucleotides match TRBD2. The CDR3 contains 18 residues. Germline CDR1 reads LGHNA; CDR2 reads YNFKEQ. The V gene end was trimmed by 3 bases and the J gene end by 5 bases; junction bases not matched to a gene: 11. The CDR3 protein is CASSQDGTSGRGEETQYF. The CDR3, as DNA: TGTGCCAGCAGCCAGGATGGGACTAGCGGGAGAGGAGAGGAGACCCAGTACTTC.

J is TRBJ1-2 and V is TRBV7-2, with 10 bases lining up with TRBD1. CDR1 and CDR2 (germline): SGHTA, FQGNSA. The CDR3 spans 17 residues. V shed 2 bases, J shed 7 bases, and the junction held 13 bases outside the gene matches. CDR3 sequence (DNA): TGTGCCAGCAGCTTACGTGGACAGGGGGGCCTCCAGGGTGGCTACACCTTC. It translates to CASSLRGQGGLQGGYTF.

The J gene is TRBJ2-7, the V gene TRBV28; D perhaps matches TRBD1 (7 bases). Germline CDR1 MDHEN, CDR2 SYDVKM. The CDR3 loop spans 16 amino acids. V was cut by 6 bases and J by 3 bases, with 21 bases left in between. The CDR3 protein is CASSSPGAGGNYEQYF. Here the CDR3 DNA reads TGTGCCAGCAGCTCACCTGGGGCAGGGGGGAACTACGAGCAGTACTTC. The variable domain in full, completed from reference TRBV28 and TRBJ2-7, reads DVKVTQSSRYLVKRTGEKVFLECVQDMDHENMFWYRQDPGLGLRLIYFSYDVKMKEKGDIPEGYSVSREKKERFSLILESASTNQTSMYLCASSSPGAGGNYEQYFGPGTRLTVT.

The rearrangement uses TRBV7-2 and TRBJ1-1; D possibly corresponds to TRBD1 (5 bases). The germline V gene has CDR1 SGHTA and CDR2 FQGNSA. The CDR3 runs 15 residues. The V and J ends lost 1 base and 1 base respectively, with 10 bases between them. CDR3 in DNA: TGTGCCAGCAGCTTAGTTCCTACAGGGAACACTGAAGCTTTCTTT. Its protein product is CASSLVPTGNTEAFF. Full variable domain (outside the CDR3, taken from reference TRBV7-2 and TRBJ1-1): GAGVSQSPSNKVTEKGKDVELRCDPISGHTALYWYRQSLGQGLEFLIYFQGNSAPDKSGLPSDRFSAERTGGSVSTLTIQRTQQEDSAVYLCASSLVPTGNTEAFFGQGTRLTVV.